The 25 T cell receptor beta chains in this list originate from one sample, sequenced in a study of CD8 T cells in ankylosing spondylitis listed by TCRdb under 2017. Receptors were amplified or captured by 5' RACE. The listed sequencing device is Illumina HiSeq 2500. The public reads were reanalyzed by TCRdb: fastp trimming at Q25, MiXCR alignment, in-frame beta chains only. Each record represents a unique CDR3 protein, reported with the most common genes and DNA among its rows. The sample table contains some 270,000 distinct CDR3 sequences; only one count was recorded for 30% to 35% of them. Of the sample, roughly 4% falls within the top ten clones. Material for sequencing was blood, either unsorted or a sorted T cell fraction (not recorded which). These receptors originate from a male donor with ankylosing spondylitis or in good health (not recorded which).

This clonotype was seen a handful of times. The chain couples TRBV20-1 to TRBJ2-7, with no clear D. CDR1 is DFQATT, CDR2 SNEGSKA, per germline (reference sequence). The length of the CDR3 is 15 residues. The germline V and J ends were trimmed by 0 bases and 0 bases, with 12 bases remaining between them. The CDR3 protein is CSARDTVTGSYEQYF. Here the CDR3 DNA reads TGCAGTGCTAGAGATACCGTTACGGGCTCCTACGAGCAGTACTTC.

CDR3 region: CATRRANTGELFF. CDR3 nucleotide sequence: TGTGCCACCAGACGGGCGAACACCGGGGAGCTGTTTTTT. This chain connects TRBV5-4 to TRBJ2-2; no reliable D call. CDR3 length: 13 amino acids. Germline V gene lookup returns CDR1 SGHNT and CDR2 YYREEE (reference sequence). V gave up 9 bases and J gave up 0 bases, with 9 bases separating them.

This clonotype occurred a few times. The chain couples TRBV12-3 or TRBV12-4 to TRBJ2-2; the match to TRBD2 covers 11 bases. Unmatched junction bases numbered 11, after V lost 8 bases and J lost 3 bases. The CDR3 runs to 17 residues. The CDR3 coding sequence is TGTGCCAGCGCCCGTAGCGGGGGGGCCCGCGACACCGGGGAGCTGTTTTTT. Translation gives CASARSGGARDTGELFF.

Only a few counts were recorded for this clonotype. The chain joins TRBV20-1 to TRBJ2-1, with 9 bases matching TRBD1. CDR1 DFQATT and CDR2 SNEGSKA come from the germline V gene (reference sequence). The J segment lost 6 bases and the V segment lost 5 bases, leaving 5 bases of the junction unmatched. CDR3 length equals 13 residues. CDR3 region: CSADRGASNEQFF. The CDR3 nucleotides read TGCAGTGCTGACAGGGGGGCCAGCAATGAGCAGTTCTTC.

This clonotype has just a few counts. The chain recombines TRBV12-3 or TRBV12-4 with TRBJ1-3, with D perhaps TRBD1 (5 bases). This CDR3 region has 13 residues. Trimming cost V 5 bases and J 3 bases, with 8 bases left between them. CDR3 protein: CASSQGSGNTIYF. The CDR3, as DNA: TGTGCCAGCAGTCAGGGCAGTGGAAACACCATATATTTT.

This clonotype has more than one count but fewer than ten. The chain joins TRBV6-2 or TRBV6-3 to TRBJ1-1; D not resolved. This CDR3 contains 11 residues. Germline CDR1 MNHEY, CDR2 SVGEGT. V was pared by 7 bases and J by 2 bases, with 5 bases between. The CDR3 region has the DNA TGTGCCAGCACTAAAAACACTGAAGCTTTCTTT. Translated: CASTKNTEAFF.

This clonotype has just a few counts. The chain uses TRBV20-1 and TRBJ2-7; D uncertain. This CDR3 region has 11 residues. V lost 6 bases and J lost 5, with 11 bases in between. Germline CDR1 is DFQATT and CDR2 is SNEGSKA (reference sequence). CDR3 DNA: TGCAGTGCCGCCCCCGAGGACGAGCAGTACTTC. It specifies CSAAPEDEQYF.

In its sample, this clonotype was seen a few times. The gene calls are TRBV28 and TRBJ2-7; D uncertain. Germline V gene sequence: CDR1 MDHEN, CDR2 SYDVKM. The CDR3 is 13 residues long. The V end lost 5 bases, the J end lost 4 bases, and 12 bases lay between the germline ends. The CDR3 spells CASSTSGLYEQYF. CDR3 DNA sequence: TGTGCCAGCAGTACTTCAGGATTATACGAGCAGTACTTC.

The chain uses TRBV28 and TRBJ2-1; no clear D gene. Germline lookup yields CDR1 MDHEN and CDR2 SYDVKM. The CDR3 contains 12 residues. V was trimmed by 7 bases and J by 4 bases, leaving 8 bases between them. The CDR3 coding sequence is TGTGCCAGCACCACACTATACAATGAGCAGTTCTTC. Translated, it gives CASTTLYNEQFF. Based on the CDR3 plus reference TRBV28 and TRBJ2-1, the full variable domain is DVKVTQSSRYLVKRTGEKVFLECVQDMDHENMFWYRQDPGLGLRLIYFSYDVKMKEKGDIPEGYSVSREKKERFSLILESASTNQTSMYLCASTTLYNEQFFGPGTRLTVL.

The chain recombines TRBV20-1 with TRBJ2-2; no firm D call. The germline V gene encodes CDR1 DFQATT and CDR2 SNEGSKA (reference sequence). The CDR3 has 13 residues. The ends were cut back, 0 bases at V and 3 bases at J, with 5 bases in the middle. The CDR3 region has the DNA TGCAGTGCTAGAGATAAGGACACCGGGGAGCTGTTTTTT. The encoded protein is CSARDKDTGELFF.

This clonotype was found a few times. The V call is TRBV7-8, the J call TRBJ2-1, with 8 positions matching TRBD1. Germline CDR1 is SGHVS and CDR2 is FQNEAQ. The trim removed 3 bases at V and 5 bases at J, leaving 3 bases unmatched. The CDR3 runs 14 residues. CDR3 amino acids: CASSFRQGNNEQFF. CDR3 nucleotide sequence: TGTGCCAGCAGCTTCCGACAGGGGAACAATGAGCAGTTCTTC.

V gene TRBV7-3 combines with J gene TRBJ2-5, with D perhaps TRBD2 (5 bases). Between the trimmed V and J ends, which lost 5 bases and 5 bases, there was a span of 12 bases. The CDR3 spans 13 residues. CDR1 is SGHTA, CDR2 FQGTGA, per germline. Here the CDR3 reads CASSVTSGETQYF. The CDR3 DNA reads as TGTGCCAGCAGCGTCACTAGTGGGGAGACCCAGTACTTC.

A few counts support this clonotype. The CDR3 bases are TGCGCCAGCAGTGAGTCTTCTCAAGCAACTAATGAAAAACTGTTTTTT. It yields the protein CASSESSQATNEKLFF. The V and J genes are TRBV10-1 and TRBJ1-4, with unresolved D. V was clipped by 0 bases and J by 0 bases, with 8 bases between them. Germline CDR1 reads WNHNN; CDR2 reads SYGVQD (reference sequence). The CDR3 covers 16 residues.

This clonotype has only a few counts. This sequence joins TRBV5-1 and TRBJ1-1; D not resolved. The V end lost 0 bases, the J end lost 3 bases, and 6 bases lay between the germline ends. The CDR3 extends over 13 amino acids. Looked up from germline, CDR1 is SGHRS and CDR2 is YFSETQ. The CDR3 spells CASSLARDTEAFF. The CDR3 DNA sequence: TGCGCCAGCAGCTTGGCCCGGGACACTGAAGCTTTCTTT.

V gene TRBV6-1 combines with J gene TRBJ2-7; no reliable D call. The CDR3 has 12 amino acids. Trimming stripped 10 bases from V and 6 bases from J, with 16 bases between. From germline, CDR1 is MNHNS and CDR2 SASEGT. In nucleotides, the CDR3 is TGTGCCACCACCCTAGGTGGACGCGAGCAGTACTTC. Protein sequence: CATTLGGREQYF.

The table lists this clonotype with a count of one. The rearrangement joins TRBV10-3 to TRBJ2-7; a weak D match, TRBD2 (5 bases). Trimming took off 8 bases at V and 9 bases at J, with 14 bases between the two ends. Germline assignment: CDR1 ENHRY and CDR2 SYGVKD. CDR3 length: 11 amino acids. This chain's CDR3 is CAIESGLGQYF. CDR3 DNA sequence: TGTGCCATCGAGTCGGGGTTAGGGCAGTACTTC.

This clonotype was counted between two and nine times. The chain is built from TRBV20-1 and TRBJ2-7, with TRBD2 matching over 10 bases. CDR1 and CDR2 (germline): DFQATT, SNEGSKA (reference sequence). V shed 3 bases and J 0 bases; nucleotides not matched to a gene: 2. The CDR3 consists of 14 residues. As DNA, the CDR3 is TGCAGTGCTAGTAGCGGGGGGTTCTCCTACGAGCAGTACTTC. This sequence encodes CSASSGGFSYEQYF.

This chain uses TRBV6-2 or TRBV6-3 with TRBJ2-6; TRBD1 aligns across 8 bases. Per the germline V gene, CDR1 is MNHEY and CDR2 is SVGEGT. The ends lost 7 bases at V and 4 bases at J; junction bases unmatched: 6. This CDR3 has 15 residues. DNA of the CDR3: TGTGCCAGCAAGGACAGGGTTCCCGGGGCCAACGTCCTGACTTTC. Encoded protein: CASKDRVPGANVLTF.

The chain is built from TRBV29-1 and TRBJ2-1, with D perhaps matching TRBD1 or TRBD2 (5 bases each). V lost 5 bases and J 5 bases, leaving 16 bases between the germline ends. The germline gives CDR1 SQVTM, CDR2 ANQGSEA. The CDR3 covers 14 residues. Here the CDR3 reads CSVSPRGPNNEQFF. DNA for the CDR3: TGCAGCGTTTCGCCGAGGGGCCCCAACAATGAGCAGTTCTTC.

V usage is TRBV29-1 and J usage is TRBJ2-3; D is unclear. Germline lookup yields CDR1 SQVTM and CDR2 ANQGSEA. The V gene lost 6 bases and the J gene lost 4 bases, with 8 bases spanning the gap. This CDR3 is built from 11 residues. CDR3 bases: TGCAGCGTGCCCATTGCAGATACGCAGTATTTT. Amino acid sequence: CSVPIADTQYF.

The gene calls are TRBV7-2 and TRBJ2-7, with D possibly being TRBD2 (6 bases). The germline V and J ends were trimmed by 1 base and 2 bases, with 15 bases remaining between them. This CDR3 has 16 residues. From germline, CDR1 is SGHTA and CDR2 FQGNSA. CDR3 in amino acids: CASSLGAGTVTYEQYF. CDR3 in DNA: TGTGCCAGCAGCTTAGGAGCCGGGACTGTGACCTACGAGCAGTACTTC.

The CDR3 sequence is CASSEPRTGNYGYTF. CDR3 sequence (DNA): TGCGCCAGCAGTGAGCCTCGGACAGGAAACTATGGCTACACCTTC. V usage is TRBV10-2 and J usage is TRBJ1-2, with TRBD1 matching 7 bases. The CDR3 is 15 residues long. Per germline, CDR1 WSHSY and CDR2 SAAADI. The V and J ends lost 2 bases and 2 bases, in that order; junction bases with no gene match: 5.

A few counts support this clonotype. V usage is TRBV20-1 and J usage is TRBJ1-2; 9 bases fit TRBD1. The CDR3 length is 13 residues. The V segment lost 3 bases and the J segment 7 bases; nucleotides outside the gene matches: 6. Germline V gene data show CDR1 as DFQATT and CDR2 as SNEGSKA (reference sequence). The DNA of the CDR3 is TGCAGTGCTAGGCCGGGACAGGGTGGTGGCTACACCTTC. It codes for CSARPGQGGGYTF.

The table lists this clonotype with a count of one. The genes are TRBV27 and TRBJ2-5, with D hard to call. V was shortened by 4 bases and J by 5 bases, with 14 bases between the two germline ends. Per germline, CDR1 MNHEY and CDR2 SMNVEV (reference sequence). The CDR3 covers 14 residues. In DNA form, the CDR3 reads TGTGCCAGCAGTTCCGACATAGAGTCGGAGACCCAGTACTTC. It encodes CASSSDIESETQYF.

The chain recombines TRBV29-1 with TRBJ2-7; 7 bases line up with TRBD2. This CDR3 has 14 residues. Germline V gene sequence: CDR1 SQVTM, CDR2 ANQGSEA. J lost 0 bases, V lost 4 bases, and 6 bases had no gene match. The CDR3: CSVGPAGNSYEQYF. CDR3 nucleotide sequence: TGCAGCGTTGGTCCAGCGGGGAACTCCTACGAGCAGTACTTC.